This T cell receptor beta chain originates from a study of T cells in Graves' hyperthyroidism and ophthalmopathy. On the study more broadly: The blood sample was taken at first diagnosis, before treatment began. Findings and caveats of the study: Most clonotypes that expanded in the thyroid above 0.001 also showed up in blood.

Points on this clonotype: Its antigen is unknown.

Uncontrolled infection, other autoimmune disease, pregnancy or lactation disqualified patients from enrolment. The CDR3 runs 17 residues. Germline V gene sequence: CDR1 GTSNPN, CDR2 SVGIG (reference sequence). Trimming removed 0 bases from V and 1 base from J, with 18 bases in between. Amplification targeted TCR beta CDR3 regions from RNA transcripts. When the TCR CDR3 underwent first-round RT-PCR, the HTBI primer set was used. TCRdb re-derived calls from the multiplex PCR reads in MiXCR, one entry per CDR3 protein. The table lists about 400,000 distinct CDR3 sequences, 20% to 25% of them singletons. The sequencing sample was made of blood. The J gene is TRBJ1-1, the V gene TRBV30, with TRBD1 as a possible D gene (6 bases). This TCR was sampled from a man aged 45-65 years with Graves' hyperthyroidism. Written as DNA, the CDR3 is TGTGCCTGGAGTGTACCCCTGGGGGCAGGATGGAACACTGAAGCTTTCTTT. Translation gives CAWSVPLGAGWNTEAFF. Full variable domain (outside the CDR3, taken from reference TRBV30 and TRBJ1-1): SQTIHQWPATLVQPVGSPLSLECTVEGTSNPNLYWYRQAAGRGLQLLFYSVGIGQISSEVPQNLSASRPQDRQFILSSKKLLLSDSGFYLCAWSVPLGAGWNTEAFFGQGTRLTVV.